This entry lists 8 T cell receptor beta chains sequenced from one sample in a study of cytomegalovirus exposure and HLA in healthy donors. PCR was performed using 60 Vbeta and 13 Jbeta primers. The repertoire was sequenced with immunoSEQ multiplex PCR; TCRdb's copy has only in-frame clones and lacks some. The repertoire holds 150,000 to 180,000 clones, roughly 74% seen once, with approximately 2.6% in the top ten. The sequenced material came from PBMCs. The receptors shown here come from a man younger than 30 in good health and CMV-seronegative.

Turning to this clone: Compared with germline, one end of the junction differs, possibly owing to a read error. This chain connects TRBV29-1 to TRBJ2-6, with 12 bases identical to TRBD1. The CDR3 loop spans 16 amino acids. CDR1 and CDR2 from the germline V gene are SQVTM and ANQGSEA. CDR3 coding DNA: TGCAGCGTCTACGGGACAGGGGGCTCTGGGGCCAACGGCCTGACTTTC. Translation gives CSVYGTGGSGANGLTF.

The chain links TRBV4-1 to TRBJ2-3; 9 bases align to TRBD2. The CDR3 has 16 amino acids. Per the germline V gene, CDR1 is MGHRA and CDR2 is YSYEKL. J was trimmed by 4 bases and V by 0 bases; bases with no gene match: 5. The CDR3 protein is CASSQEGLARSDTQYF. DNA for the CDR3: TGCGCCAGCAGCCAAGAGGGACTAGCAAGATCAGATACGCAGTATTTT.

The table lists this clone with a count of one. The rearrangement uses TRBV2 and TRBJ1-5; 8 bases map to TRBD1. Germline V CDR1 and CDR2: SNHLY, FYNNEI. J gave up 0 bases and V 4 bases, and 8 bases lay outside the gene matches. The CDR3 consists of 17 residues. The CDR3 DNA sequence: TGTGCCAGCAGTGCTGGACAGGGCCCCTATAGCAATCAGCCCCAGCATTTT. This encodes CASSAGQGPYSNQPQHF.

V gene TRBV28 combines with J gene TRBJ2-7; D possibly corresponds to TRBD2 (6 bases). This CDR3 comprises 13 residues. V shed 6 bases and J shed 2 bases, with 11 bases lying between them. In germline, CDR1 is MDHEN, CDR2 SYDVKM. The CDR3 here is CASSRRGPYEQYV. The CDR3 DNA sequence: TGTGCCAGCAGCCGGAGGGGCCCCTACGAGCAGTACGTC.

The J gene is TRBJ2-5, the V gene TRBV6-1; 8 bases fit TRBD1. TRBJ2-7 explains the end of the DNA better; the J call may be wrong. This CDR3 spans 15 amino acids. Germline CDR1 MNHNS, CDR2 SASEGT. The DNA of the CDR3 is TGTGCCAGCAGTGAAAGGACAGGGAGCCCCTACGAGCAGTACTTC. This codes for CASSERTGSPYEQYF.

This clone has a single count. The chain couples TRBV7-3 to TRBJ2-2, with TRBD1 matching 8 bases. V lost 6 bases and J lost 6; bases outside the gene matches: 15. The CDR3 spans 17 residues. CDR1 and CDR2 (germline): SGHTA, FQGTGA. Here the CDR3 DNA reads TGTGCCAGCAGTCCCGCCCCGCAGGGGGCGCGTTCCGGGGAGCTGTTTTTT. Protein product: CASSPAPQGARSGELFF.

The rearrangement joins TRBV4-1 to TRBJ2-2; a weak D match, TRBD1 (5 bases). Germline-derived CDR1 and CDR2 are MGHRA and YSYEKL. The CDR3 totals 14 residues. V was cut by 2 bases and J by 4 bases, with 8 bases left in between. The CDR3: CASSQRQITGELFF. The CDR3 bases are TGCGCCAGCAGCCAAAGACAGATCACCGGGGAGCTGTTTTTT.

This chain joins TRBV7-2 and TRBJ2-7; 9 bases fit TRBD2. Looked up from germline, CDR1 is SGHTA and CDR2 is FQGNSA. V lost 3 bases to trimming and J lost 3 bases; unmatched junction nucleotides: 6. CDR3 length: 15 residues. The DNA for the CDR3 is TGTGCCAGCAGCTTCCGCGGGGGGGCCATCTACGAGCAGTACTTC. Translation: CASSFRGGAIYEQYF.